This is a list of T cell receptor beta chains from one sample in a study of CD8 T cells in Susac syndrome. TCRdb processed the immunoSEQ multiplex PCR reads anew with MiXCR; each CDR3 protein has one entry. Among about 210,000 distinct CDR3 sequences listed, over 90% were seen once. Sequencing was done on a sample of CD4+ T cells from PBMCs. The receptors shown here come from a human donor with Susac syndrome. Each CDR3 is given with its conserved first and last residue. A D gene is named only where the DNA matches it firmly. Size tells how often a clone was seen (once, few, many) or the class of an expanded clone, and some rows leave it out.

j_call	clone_size	v_call	d_call	cdr3_nt	cdr3_aa
TRBJ1-5	.	TRBV27	.	TGTGCCAGCACTATAACTCCTGGCCATGGTCCCCAGCATTTT	CASTITPGHGPQHF
TRBJ2-3	once	TRBV12-3/TRBV12-4	.	TGTGCCAGCAGTTTCGGGCAGACGGGGTATACGCAGTATTTT	CASSFGQTGYTQYF
TRBJ1-1	.	TRBV18	TRBD1	TGTGCCAGCTCACCTCTCGGACAGGGGAGGGACACTGAAGCTTTCTTT	CASSPLGQGRDTEAFF
TRBJ1-2	.	TRBV12-3/TRBV12-4	.	TGTGCCAGCACCCAAGGCGGGGGAGGCTACACCTTC	CASTQGGGGYTF
TRBJ1-6	.	TRBV6-2/TRBV6-3	TRBD1	TGTGCCAGCAGTCCAGGGACAGGGGGTTCACCCCTCCACTTT	CASSPGTGGSPLHF
TRBJ2-5	.	TRBV20-1	TRBD2	TGCAGTGGGGAGGAAGTAAGCGGGGGCCAACAAGAGACCCAGTACTTC	CSGEEVSGGQQETQYF
TRBJ1-2	once	TRBV7-2	.	TGTGCCAGCAACCAAAACGCCAGGGGAGGTGGCTACACCTTC	CASNQNARGGGYTF
TRBJ1-1	.	TRBV3-1	.	TGTGCCAGCAGCCAAGACCAGGGCACTGAAGCTTTCTTT	CASSQDQGTEAFF
TRBJ1-1	.	TRBV3-1	.	TGTGCCAGCAGCCAATCGGACCGGAACACTGAAGCTTTCTTT	CASSQSDRNTEAFF
TRBJ2-3	.	TRBV2	.	TGTGCCAGCAGTAGGGACGGTAGCACAGATACGCAGTATTTT	CASSRDGSTDTQYF
TRBJ2-7	.	TRBV3-1	.	TGTGCCAGCAGCCAAGGGCGGACAGCCTACGAGCAGTACTTC	CASSQGRTAYEQYF
TRBJ1-4	.	TRBV20-1	.	TGCAGTGCTAGCCCGAGTCCAAATGAAAAACTGTTTTTT	CSASPSPNEKLFF
TRBJ2-7	.	TRBV30	.	TGTGCCTCCACCGGCCCCCAGGGACCCTACGGGGAGCAGTACTTC	CASTGPQGPYGEQYF
TRBJ1-1	.	TRBV18	.	TGTGCCAGCTCAGAACAGTGGAACACTGAAGCTTTCTTT	CASSEQWNTEAFF
TRBJ1-1	once	TRBV7-9	.	TGTGCCAGCAGCAAACGGGGCTCAATGAACACTGAAGCTTTCTTT	CASSKRGSMNTEAFF
TRBJ2-1	.	TRBV27	TRBD2	TGTGCCAGCAGTTTGACTAGCGGGGGGGCGAATGAGCAGTTCTTC	CASSLTSGGANEQFF
TRBJ1-5	.	TRBV20-1	.	TGCAGTGCAGAGCAGGGTAATCAGCCCCAGCATTTT	CSAEQGNQPQHF
TRBJ2-1	.	TRBV5-1	TRBD1	TGCGCCAGCATGGGACAGTCGGTGGATGAGCAGTTCTTC	CASMGQSVDEQFF
TRBJ1-1	.	TRBV6-2/TRBV6-3	TRBD1	TGTGCCAGCAGCCCACAGGGGGTAGTGTTGGGGAACACTGAAGCTTTCTTT	CASSPQGVVLGNTEAFF
TRBJ2-1	.	TRBV20-1	.	TGCAGTGCTAGGAGGGGGTCCAGCTCCTACAATGAGCAGTTCTTC	CSARRGSSSYNEQFF
TRBJ1-2	.	TRBV3-1	.	TGTGCCAGCAGCCAACCGGGGGCGAGCTATGGCTACACCTTC	CASSQPGASYGYTF
TRBJ1-3	.	TRBV29-1	.	TGCAGCGTTGAAGATCAAGTTGGTTACACCATATATTTT	CSVEDQVGYTIYF
TRBJ2-5	.	TRBV5-1	.	TGCGCCAGCAGCTTGGCCCACGAGACCCAGTACTTC	CASSLAHETQYF
TRBJ2-7	.	TRBV27	.	TGTGCCAGCAGTCCTTTCAGGGCCTACGAGCAGTACTTC	CASSPFRAYEQYF
TRBJ2-1	.	TRBV10-3	TRBD1	TGTGCCATCAGTTCCACCTCGGGACAGGGCATCAATGAGCAGTTCTTC	CAISSTSGQGINEQFF
TRBJ1-5	.	TRBV20-1	.	TGCAGTGCTACGGGTCAGCCCCAGCATTTT	CSATGQPQHF
TRBJ2-7	few	TRBV5-1	.	TGCGCCAGCAGCTTGGAGTCCGTCTACGAGCAGTACTTC	CASSLESVYEQYF
TRBJ2-2	few	TRBV12-3/TRBV12-4	TRBD2	TGTGCCAGCAGTCGGCGACTAGCGGGAAACACCGGGGAGCTGTTTTTT	CASSRRLAGNTGELFF
TRBJ1-5	.	TRBV12-3/TRBV12-4	.	TGTGCCAGCAGTCCCCTTGGTCAGAACGGCAATCAGCCCCAGCATTTT	CASSPLGQNGNQPQHF
TRBJ1-1	.	TRBV12-3/TRBV12-4	.	TGTGCCAGCGGAGGGCTGGACACTGAAGCTTTCTTT	CASGGLDTEAFF
TRBJ1-2	.	TRBV7-3	.	TGTGCCAGCAGCTCCATTGTGGGGGATGGCTACACCTTC	CASSSIVGDGYTF
TRBJ2-1	.	TRBV20-1	TRBD2	TGCAGTGCCCCGGGAGGGGACGAGCAGTTCTTC	CSAPGGDEQFF
TRBJ1-2	.	TRBV29-1	.	TGCAGCGTTGAGGGGGATTCGGCAGGAGGGGGTGGCTACACCTTC	CSVEGDSAGGGGYTF
TRBJ1-4	.	TRBV24-1	.	TGTCCTTATGAAAAACTGTTTTTT	CPYEKLFF
TRBJ1-2	.	TRBV20-1	.	TGCAGTGCTAGACCAGTTAACTATGGCTACACCTTC	CSARPVNYGYTF